The 11 T cell receptor beta chains presented below share a single source sample, sequenced in a study of yellow fever vaccine responses in identical twins (dated by TCRdb to the late 2010s). The library came from RT-PCR. Sequencing used an Illumina HiSeq 2500. TCRdb trimmed public reads at Q25 via fastp, called clones via MiXCR and kept in-frame beta chains. One record per CDR3 amino acid sequence lists the most common genes and DNA. In all, the sample holds about 13,000 distinct CDR3 sequences, and approximately 84% of those were seen once. The ten top clones hold approximately 1.5% of the sample. Here the sequenced sample was T cells from blood (PBMCs), unsorted or a sorted subset (not recorded which), taken before or after yellow fever vaccination (not recorded which). Source of these receptors: a woman aged 18-29 years who received the yellow fever vaccine. Donor details come from another sample of the same person, matched by shared clones.

The chain is built from TRBV29-1 and TRBJ2-3; no firm D call. Trimming left V 4 bases short and J 3 bases short, with 8 bases between. The CDR3 is 12 amino acids. CDR1 and CDR2 from the germline V gene are SQVTM and ANQGSEA. CDR3 sequence: CSVGDPTDTQYF. The CDR3 coding sequence is TGCAGCGTTGGAGACCCAACAGATACGCAGTATTTT.

This chain uses TRBV19 with TRBJ1-5, with D perhaps TRBD1 (5 bases). CDR3 length: 13 amino acids. V was trimmed by 7 bases and J by 7 bases, leaving 14 bases between them. The germline V gene has CDR1 LNHDA and CDR2 SQIVND (reference sequence). CDR3 in DNA: TGTGCCAGTACCCTACCGGGGGAACAGCCCCAGCATTTT. It specifies CASTLPGEQPQHF.

The chain is built from TRBV18 and TRBJ2-5; D not resolved. Germline V lookup: CDR1 KGHSH, CDR2 LQKENI. Trimming stripped 2 bases from V and 5 bases from J, with 9 bases between. The CDR3 runs to 13 residues. CDR3 coding DNA: TGTGCCAGCTCACCAATCGTTGGGGAGACCCAGTACTTC. This gives the protein CASSPIVGETQYF.

The chain carries TRBV29-1 and TRBJ2-2, with TRBD2 as a possible D gene (7 bases). This CDR3 has 15 amino acids. V lost 3 bases, J lost 4 bases, and 15 bases lay in between. Germline V gene lookup returns CDR1 SQVTM and CDR2 ANQGSEA. Written as DNA, the CDR3 is TGCAGCGTTGATTCGGGGGGCCAAGGCACCGGGGAGCTGTTTTTT. This gives the protein CSVDSGGQGTGELFF.

The chain combines TRBV11-1 with TRBJ2-3; TRBD2 aligns across 8 bases. The CDR3 has 15 amino acids. V shed 3 bases and J 6 bases; nucleotides not matched to a gene: 8. Germline assignment: CDR1 SGHAT and CDR2 FQDESV (reference sequence). The CDR3 loop is CASSFITGGPDTQYF. The DNA for the CDR3 is TGTGCCAGCAGCTTCATAACGGGAGGGCCTGATACGCAGTATTTT.

The rearrangement uses TRBV10-1 and TRBJ2-3; perhaps TRBD2 as D (6 bases). V dropped 8 bases and J dropped 4 bases, with 13 bases sitting between them. The CDR3 covers 13 residues. Looked up from germline, CDR1 is WNHNN and CDR2 is SYGVQD (reference sequence). CDR3 region: CASASVIADTQYF. CDR3 bases: TGCGCCAGCGCTAGCGTAATCGCAGATACGCAGTATTTT.

V is TRBV10-1 and J is TRBJ2-1; D gene unclear. The CDR3 extends over 17 amino acids. CDR1 and CDR2 (germline): WNHNN, SYGVQD (reference sequence). Trimming left V 3 bases short and J 6 bases short, with 21 bases between. The CDR3 DNA reads as TGCGCCAGCAGTGATGAGGACGAACCCACCAAGGTCAATGAGCAGTTCTTC. This codes for CASSDEDEPTKVNEQFF.

The chain links TRBV11-1 to TRBJ2-7, with a tentative D call TRBD2 (5 bases). Germline V gene lookup returns CDR1 SGHAT and CDR2 FQDESV (reference sequence). This CDR3 has 15 amino acids. Between the trimmed V and J ends, which lost 4 bases and 2 bases, there was a span of 15 bases. The chain's CDR3 is CASSSKAGETYEQYF. The CDR3 region has the DNA TGTGCCAGCAGCTCTAAAGCCGGGGAAACCTACGAGCAGTACTTC.

This chain joins TRBV3-1 and TRBJ2-3, with TRBD1 identical over 7 bases. J was trimmed by 2 bases and V by 2 bases; bases with no gene match: 4. Germline assignment: CDR1 LGHDT and CDR2 YNNKEL (reference sequence). The CDR3 sequence is 15 residues long. CDR3 nucleotides: TGTGCCAGCAGCCAACGGGACAGATTCACAGATACGCAGTATTTT. It yields the protein CASSQRDRFTDTQYF.

The chain carries TRBV29-1 and TRBJ2-7; 7 bases fit TRBD1. CDR3 length: 13 amino acids. The J segment lost 1 base and the V segment lost 5 bases, leaving 5 bases of the junction unmatched. CDR1 and CDR2 from the germline V gene are SQVTM and ANQGSEA. The CDR3 DNA is TGCAGCGTTCGACAGGGAAGATCCTACGAGCAGTACTTC. Encoded protein: CSVRQGRSYEQYF.

V and J are TRBV28 and TRBJ2-1, with unresolved D. The CDR3 is 12 residues long. Deletions cut 2 bases from V and 13 bases from J, with 12 bases between. Germline CDR1 is MDHEN and CDR2 is SYDVKM. CDR3 loop: CASSLGQLIQFF. In DNA, the CDR3 is TGTGCCAGCAGTTTAGGGCAGCTCATACAGTTCTTC.